This TCR beta chain was profiled in a study of blood T cell repertoires in COVID-19. Per the authors' pipeline: Using reference gene primer amplification, nucleated cell counts were estimated. Here immunoSEQ multiplex PCR was the method, and the copy in TCRdb shows in-frame clones only, minus some. That table supplies the V and J calls and clone size; D and trimming were determined from the DNA. The repertoire has roughly 15,000 clones, around 77% of them found once; the top ten carry about 14%. Germline CDR1 SEHNR, CDR2 FQNEAQ (reference sequence). The CDR3 runs 15 residues. V lost 5 bases, J lost 5 bases, and 12 bases stayed unmatched.

This clonotype originated in a human donor in a cohort sampled during active COVID-19. The chain employs TRBV7-9 and TRBJ2-7; TRBD2 matches 7 bases. Sequencing input: peripheral blood. The CDR3 DNA follows: TGTGCCAGCAGCCCCTGGAGCGGGATTGTCAACGAGCAGTACTTC. Its protein product is CASSPWSGIVNEQYF.